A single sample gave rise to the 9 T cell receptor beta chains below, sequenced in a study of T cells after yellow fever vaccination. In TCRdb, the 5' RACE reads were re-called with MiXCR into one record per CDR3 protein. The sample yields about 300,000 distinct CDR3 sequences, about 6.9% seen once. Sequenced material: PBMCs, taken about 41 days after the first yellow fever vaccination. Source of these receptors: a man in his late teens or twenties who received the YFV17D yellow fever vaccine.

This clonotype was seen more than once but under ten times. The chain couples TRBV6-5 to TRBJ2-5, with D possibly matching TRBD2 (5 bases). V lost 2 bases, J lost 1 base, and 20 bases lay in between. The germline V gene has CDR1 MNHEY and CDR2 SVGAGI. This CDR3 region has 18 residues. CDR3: CASSYSFEGTTSQETQYF. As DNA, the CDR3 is TGTGCCAGCAGTTACAGCTTTGAGGGAACGACGTCCCAAGAGACCCAGTACTTC.

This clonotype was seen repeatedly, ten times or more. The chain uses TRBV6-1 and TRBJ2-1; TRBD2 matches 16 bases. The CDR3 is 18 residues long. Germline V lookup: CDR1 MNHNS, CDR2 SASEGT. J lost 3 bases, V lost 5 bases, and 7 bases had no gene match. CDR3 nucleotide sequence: TGTGCCAGCAGTCCCGGGACTAGCGGGGGGGCCCTCTACAATGAGCAGTTCTTC. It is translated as CASSPGTSGGALYNEQFF.

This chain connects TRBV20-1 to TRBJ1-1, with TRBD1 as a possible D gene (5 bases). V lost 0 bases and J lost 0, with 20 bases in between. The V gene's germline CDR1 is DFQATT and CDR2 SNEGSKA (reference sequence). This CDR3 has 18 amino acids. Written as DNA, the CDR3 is TGCAGTGCTAGAGATCCCCATCGGGGACGGGGGATGAACACTGAAGCTTTCTTT. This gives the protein CSARDPHRGRGMNTEAFF.

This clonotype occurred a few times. The CDR3 spells CASSKFQGLNTEAFF. DNA for the CDR3: TGTGCCAGTAGTAAGTTCCAGGGACTGAACACTGAAGCTTTCTTT. V is TRBV19 and J is TRBJ1-1; tentatively, D is TRBD1 (5 bases). Trimming pared 4 bases from V and 0 bases from J, leaving 12 bases between. The germline V gene encodes CDR1 LNHDA and CDR2 SQIVND (reference sequence). The CDR3 runs 15 residues.

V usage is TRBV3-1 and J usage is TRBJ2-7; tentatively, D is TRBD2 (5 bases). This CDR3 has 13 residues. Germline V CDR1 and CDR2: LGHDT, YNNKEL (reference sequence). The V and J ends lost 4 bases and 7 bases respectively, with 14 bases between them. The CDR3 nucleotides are TGTGCCAGCAGCCCAGATTCCCCGGGGGAGCAGTACGTC. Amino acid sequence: CASSPDSPGEQYV.

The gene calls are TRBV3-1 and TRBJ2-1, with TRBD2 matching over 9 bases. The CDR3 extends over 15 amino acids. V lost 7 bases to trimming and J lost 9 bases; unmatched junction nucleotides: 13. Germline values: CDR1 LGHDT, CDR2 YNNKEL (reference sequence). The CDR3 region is CASTQRTSAQGEQFF. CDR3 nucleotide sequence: TGTGCCAGCACTCAACGGACTAGCGCCCAGGGTGAGCAGTTCTTC.

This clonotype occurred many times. CDR3 sequence: CASSQEGGLANTGELFF. CDR3 bases: TGTGCCAGCAGCCAAGAAGGGGGGCTAGCGAACACCGGGGAGCTGTTTTTT. This chain connects TRBV4-2 to TRBJ2-2; D might be TRBD1 or TRBD2, each matching 6 bases. The germline gives CDR1 LGHNA, CDR2 YNFKEQ. The CDR3 spans 17 residues. V lost 0 bases to trimming and J lost 0 bases, with 11 bases between them.

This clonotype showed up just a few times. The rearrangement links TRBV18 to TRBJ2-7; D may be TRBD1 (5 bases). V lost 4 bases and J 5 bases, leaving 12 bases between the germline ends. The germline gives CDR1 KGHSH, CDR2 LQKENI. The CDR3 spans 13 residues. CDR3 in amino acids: CASSLREQNEQYF. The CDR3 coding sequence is TGTGCCAGCTCACTCAGGGAACAGAACGAGCAGTACTTC.

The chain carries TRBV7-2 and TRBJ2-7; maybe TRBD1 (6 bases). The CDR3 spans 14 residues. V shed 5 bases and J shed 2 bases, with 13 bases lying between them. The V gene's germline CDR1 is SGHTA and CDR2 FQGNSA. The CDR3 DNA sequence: TGTGCCAGCAGCGTATCTCAGGGGACCTACGAGCAGTACTTC. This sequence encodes CASSVSQGTYEQYF.